This T cell receptor beta chain is from a study of blood T cells in healthy people across ages. The ends lost 7 bases at V and 4 bases at J; junction bases unmatched: 9. CDR3 size: 15 residues. They isolated at least 6 million PBMCs from each sample. The second PCR ran about 6 to 11 cycles with a sample-barcoded 5' primer and J-beta primers. TCRdb processed the 5' RACE reads anew with MiXCR; each CDR3 protein has one entry. The sample includes roughly 680,000 distinct CDR3 sequences, about 51% seen only once; the top ten take roughly 13%. The gene calls are TRBV12-3 or TRBV12-4 and TRBJ2-2; 7 positions agree with TRBD1. Sequenced material: blood. The receptor was isolated from a woman at least 80 years old in good health. CDR3 sequence (DNA): TGTGCCAGCACGAAGGGGGCTGGTGTCACCGGGGAGCTGTTTTTT. This sequence encodes CASTKGAGVTGELFF.